Presented here are 25 T cell receptor beta chains from one specimen sequenced in a study of T cells expressing NK-cell markers. Each CDR3 protein gets one entry in TCRdb, which reprocessed the 5' RACE reads and gives no DNA. The sample holds 550,000 or so distinct CDR3 sequences. Material: blood T cells: a sorted CD56 or NKG2C T cell subset, CD4+ or CD8+ T cells, or bulk PBMC T cells (not recorded which). The receptors shown here come from a young man in good health.

The chain couples TRBV6-1 to TRBJ2-7; TCRdb reports TRBD2, a call that lacks DNA to check it against. This CDR3 has 15 residues. Germline V gene data show CDR1 as MNHNS and CDR2 as SASEGT. CDR3 sequence reads: CASSDEASASGEQYF.

J is TRBJ2-5 and V is TRBV6-1; TCRdb names TRBD1, which stays unverified in the absence of DNA. CDR1 and CDR2 (germline): MNHNS, SASEGT. CDR3 length: 13 residues. This chain's CDR3 is CASSDPGTKTQYF.

The V and J genes are TRBV6-5 and TRBJ1-6. There are 12 residues in the CDR3. CDR1 MNHEY and CDR2 SVGAGI come from the germline V gene. CDR3 loop: CASSSYGSPLHF.

V and J are TRBV5-5 and TRBJ2-1. The CDR3 sequence is 14 residues long. Per the germline V gene, CDR1 is SGHKS and CDR2 is YYEKEE (reference sequence). CDR3 protein: CASSLAEGFYEQFF.

V usage is TRBV2 and J usage is TRBJ1-5; TCRdb's D call, TRBD1, is unchecked because there is no DNA. The CDR3 covers 13 residues. CDR1 is SNHLY, CDR2 FYNNEI, per germline. The CDR3 loop reads CASNPGNNQPQHF.

The CDR3 sequence: CSVEGRNEQFF. The chain has TRBV29-1 and TRBJ2-1. The CDR3 is made up of 11 amino acids. Germline V gene lookup returns CDR1 SQVTM and CDR2 ANQGSEA.

This chain connects TRBV24-1 to TRBJ2-1; TCRdb picks TRBD1, but there is no DNA to check that call. Germline loops: CDR1 KGHDR, CDR2 SFDVKD. This CDR3 has 15 amino acids. The CDR3 sequence is CATSDLQQPGNEQFF.

The CDR3 sequence: CASSLSGWSSYEQYF. The chain links TRBV5-1 to TRBJ2-7. Germline CDR1 and CDR2: SGHRS and YFSETQ. This CDR3 has 15 residues.

This chain connects TRBV3-1 to TRBJ1-1; TCRdb's D call of TRBD1 is untestable without DNA. The germline V gene encodes CDR1 LGHDT and CDR2 YNNKEL (reference sequence). This CDR3 region has 13 residues. The CDR3 is CASSPWTGLEAFF.

The chain combines TRBV5-6 with TRBJ2-7; checking the TCRdb D call of TRBD1 is not possible without DNA. The CDR3 spans 15 residues. Germline V gene data show CDR1 as SGHDT and CDR2 as YYEEEE. CDR3 region: CASSTAGQLEYEQYF. Full variable domain (rest looked up from reference TRBV5-6 and TRBJ2-7): DAGVTQSPTHLIKTRGQQVTLRCSPKSGHDTVSWYQQALGQGPQFIFQYYEEEERQRGNFPDRFSGHQFPNYSSELNVNALLLGDSALYLCASSTAGQLEYEQYFGPGTRLTVT.

The chain has TRBV5-6 and TRBJ1-2; the D gene TCRdb calls, TRBD1, cannot be checked with no DNA. Germline V CDR1 and CDR2: SGHDT, YYEEEE. This CDR3 region has 15 residues. The CDR3 spells CASSFRDRANYGYTF.

This rearrangement joins TRBV6-6 to TRBJ1-2. Germline CDR1 and CDR2: MNHNY and SVGAGI (reference sequence). The CDR3 spans 11 residues. This chain's CDR3 is CASSYPSGYTF.

The CDR3 protein is CSANLFGPYNEQFF. V gene TRBV29-1 combines with J gene TRBJ2-1. Germline CDR1 reads SQVTM; CDR2 reads ANQGSEA. The length of the CDR3 is 14 residues.

J is TRBJ2-3 and V is TRBV7-2; TCRdb reports TRBD1, a call that lacks DNA to check it against. Per the germline V gene, CDR1 is SGHTA and CDR2 is FQGNSA. The CDR3 length is 15 residues. The CDR3 sequence: CASSSQQGRGDTQYF.

The genes are TRBV6-2 or TRBV6-3 and TRBJ2-7; TCRdb proposes TRBD1, but this gene call is untestable without DNA. This CDR3 is built from 18 residues. Germline V gives CDR1 MNHEY, CDR2 SVGEGT. CDR3 region: CASRPKAGQGINSYEQYF.

The chain has TRBV2 and TRBJ2-2; absent DNA, TCRdb's TRBD1 call cannot be checked. Looked up from germline, CDR1 is SNHLY and CDR2 is FYNNEI. This CDR3 is built from 14 residues. CDR3 sequence reads: CASSWTGSIGELFF.

This chain uses TRBV5-1 with TRBJ2-3; the D call of TRBD2 rests on TCRdb alone, since no DNA is present to check it. The CDR3 is made up of 13 amino acids. Germline V gene lookup returns CDR1 SGHRS and CDR2 YFSETQ. This chain's CDR3 is CASTLQGGDTQYF.

The rearrangement links TRBV18 to TRBJ2-1; the TRBD1 assignment by TCRdb is unverifiable without DNA. This CDR3 is built from 15 residues. The germline V gene encodes CDR1 KGHSH and CDR2 LQKENI. CDR3 in amino acids: CASSPPRTGTNEQFF.

The chain combines TRBV18 with TRBJ2-2; TCRdb calls TRBD1, which cannot be checked without DNA. Germline CDR1 is KGHSH and CDR2 is LQKENI. The CDR3 has 15 residues. The CDR3 sequence: CASSLAPGQAGELFF.

J is TRBJ1-1 and V is TRBV27. This CDR3 is built from 15 residues. CDR1 is MNHEY and CDR2 is SMNVEV in the germline V gene (reference sequence). The CDR3 loop is CASSLRYESRTEAFF.

This sequence joins TRBV4-1 and TRBJ1-1. Germline V lookup: CDR1 MGHRA, CDR2 YSYEKL. The CDR3 is 16 amino acids. CDR3 loop: CASSQEDIDEGSEAFF.

The chain uses TRBV5-1 and TRBJ2-1; the TCRdb call, TRBD2, lacks DNA for checking. CDR1 and CDR2 (germline): SGHRS, YFSETQ. CDR3 size: 14 residues. The CDR3 protein is CASSLALVSGEQFF.

The chain employs TRBV12-3 or TRBV12-4 and TRBJ2-4; TCRdb proposes TRBD1, but this gene call is untestable without DNA. The CDR3 runs 15 residues. The CDR3 is CASSLADGVRDIQYF.

The CDR3 protein is CASSFSAGQQETQYF. The chain couples TRBV27 to TRBJ2-5; the D call of TRBD1 rests on TCRdb alone, since no DNA is present to check it. Looked up from germline, CDR1 is MNHEY and CDR2 is SMNVEV (reference sequence). This CDR3 spans 15 amino acids.

The CDR3 is CASSGLEYTDTQYF. The V gene is TRBV5-1, the J gene TRBJ2-3. Germline V gene data show CDR1 as SGHRS and CDR2 as YFSETQ. The length of the CDR3 is 14 residues. Supplemented by reference TRBV5-1 and TRBJ2-3, the full variable domain reads KAGVTQTPRYLIKTRGQQVTLSCSPISGHRSVSWYQQTPGQGLQFLFEYFSETQRNKGNFPGRFSGRQFSNSRSEMNVSTLELGDSALYLCASSGLEYTDTQYFGPGTRLTVL.